This is a list of T cell receptor beta chains from one sample in a study of CD8+ T cells in alopecia areata. Clones were sequenced by immunoSEQ multiplex PCR, and TCRdb holds only the in-frame ones, with some missing. The data contain about 280,000 clones, nearly 60% of them singletons. The specimen comprised CD4+ T cells sorted from blood, sampled at week 24, from a patient treated with tofacitinib. These receptors were obtained from a human donor with alopecia areata. The conserved cysteine and the conserved F or W are not part of the CDR3 here.

V gene,CDR3 protein
TRBV30,AWSSGGSDSYNEQF
TRBV30,AWHTTRATEAF
TRBV12-5,ASAPSGGSTDTQY
TRBV5-6,ASRPQGGISPLH
TRBV28,ATLGRSQY
TRBV27,GQGTEAF
TRBV29-1,SVSRTGGDNTEAF
TRBV2,ASTLQGVNTEAF
TRBV5-1,ASSRDEGYGYT
TRBV30,AWRQTRQGREKLF
TRBV30,AWSLRGPSSGNTIY
TRBV30,AWEQGRGSGANVLT
TRBV18,ASSPTGISYNEQF
TRBV28,ASTAAWAGGRGTEAF
TRBV18,ASSQGVDEKLF
TRBV28,AGRRLNQPQH
TRBV30,AWTGDRDTIY
TRBV28,ASSTPQGARGYT
TRBV30,AWRRGLAGGGIQY
TRBV7-9,ASSIDRGALH
TRBV30,ACSYYYGYT
TRBV5-1,ASSLVARGPANTGELF
TRBV30,AWNAGTRDTQY
TRBV27,ASNSQGSWQETQY
TRBV4-1,ASSQGPDRVDETQY
TRBV7-7,ASSEGGGRNNEQF
TRBV28,ASSSGPSIGTDTQY
TRBV4-2,ASSHDTSNYGYT
TRBV7-9,ASSLQGRTEAF
TRBV29-1,SVATYNAGELF
TRBV7-9,ASSLGVSGQY
TRBV2,AGGEGVYEQY
TRBV2,ASSLGRNYEQY
TRBV11-2,ASSRSLVNYGYT
TRBV28,ASSLPGAGELF
TRBV5-1,ASSLEGSGAVDTQY
TRBV30,AWSDQINEKLF
TRBV2,ASSEVGEAF
TRBV5-1,ASSLLAGEETQY
TRBV5-1,ASSLEGGDSPLH
TRBV30,ACAGSQETQY
TRBV7-9,ASSPRGGNEKLF
TRBV5-4,ASSRNLEETQY
TRBV20-1,SAGLHRAWY
TRBV29-1,SVVGQAYGGYT
TRBV2,ASSVEGGQPQH
TRBV5-1,ASSLDAVAGYT
TRBV11-2,ASSFEGPHEQF
TRBV6-6,ASSRLQYSGANVLT
TRBV28,AIQGTDEKLF
TRBV2,ASRGDTGELF
TRBV2,ASGQGSYNEQF
TRBV29-1,SAGTRLLDTQY
TRBV29-1,SVTPRRAF
TRBV28,ASSSLGYT
TRBV4-3,ASSQGTSRGAEQY
TRBV28,ASNRRTGTGGSPLH
TRBV4-1,ASSQDRRGSYNEQF
TRBV6-5,ASSSFTSTDTQY
TRBV30,AWMLAGGSTGELF